These 18 T cell receptor beta chains came from one sample sequenced in a study of cytomegalovirus exposure and HLA in healthy donors. Researchers ran the PCR with 60 Vbeta and 13 Jbeta primers. This table comes from immunoSEQ multiplex PCR, and its TCRdb copy is limited to in-frame clones, with some not included. In the table there are about 100,000 clones, roughly 74% of which are singletons. The sequenced sample consisted of PBMCs. The receptors here all came from a woman in her forties in good health and CMV-seronegative.

The chain joins TRBV7-2 to TRBJ1-2; TRBD1 aligns across 9 bases. The CDR3 extends over 16 amino acids. The junction had 11 bases not matched to a gene; V was cut back by 5 bases and J by 4 bases. The germline gives CDR1 SGHTA, CDR2 FQGNSA. DNA for the CDR3: TGTGCCAGCAGCCCACAGGGGGCGGTGGGTGTCTATGGCTACACCTTC. It codes for CASSPQGAVGVYGYTF.

This clone showed up just a few times. The chain combines TRBV9 with TRBJ1-4; D is uncertain. The CDR3 has 15 amino acids. Germline V lookup: CDR1 SGDLS, CDR2 YYNGEE. V lost 4 bases to trimming and J lost 8 bases, with 18 bases between them. The CDR3 loop is CASSPRGLGYEKLFF. The CDR3 DNA reads as TGTGCCAGCAGCCCCCGCGGCCTTGGATACGAAAAACTGTTTTTT.

V usage is TRBV5-1 and J usage is TRBJ2-7; 8 bases align to TRBD1. Germline V gene sequence: CDR1 SGHRS, CDR2 YFSETQ. J was trimmed by 0 bases and V by 5 bases; bases with no gene match: 7. The CDR3 spans 15 residues. CDR3 coding DNA: TGCGCCAGCAGTGATCGACAGGGGCGCTCCTACGAGCAGTACTTC. It is translated as CASSDRQGRSYEQYF.

This clone has just a few counts. The rearrangement uses TRBV5-6 and TRBJ2-7, with 7 bases fitting TRBD1. The CDR3 consists of 15 residues. Per germline, CDR1 SGHDT and CDR2 YYEEEE. The ends lost 3 bases at V and 4 bases at J; junction bases unmatched: 10. CDR3 sequence: CASSWDRSTGYEQYF. In nucleotides, the CDR3 is TGTGCCAGCAGCTGGGACAGAAGCACTGGATACGAGCAGTACTTC.

This chain connects TRBV28 to TRBJ2-7; 11 bases match TRBD2. Germline values: CDR1 MDHEN, CDR2 SYDVKM. After removal of 7 bases from V and 1 base from J, the junction contained 6 bases not matched to a gene. The CDR3 covers 15 residues. The CDR3 sequence is CASTFLAGGSYEQYF. CDR3 DNA: TGTGCCAGCACCTTTCTAGCGGGGGGTTCCTACGAGCAGTACTTC.

This clone was recorded only once. An end of the junction differs from the germline gene, which may be a read error. The chain joins TRBV7-9 to TRBJ2-7, with 7 nucleotides matching TRBD1. CDR1 and CDR2 (germline): SEHNR, FQNEAQ (reference sequence). The CDR3 runs to 15 residues. As DNA, the CDR3 is TGTTCCAGCAGCTCTACGGACAGGAAAGCCTACGAGCAGTACTTC. As protein: CSSSSTDRKAYEQYF.

The DNA of the CDR3 is TGTGCCACCAGCACCCAGAATCCTGGGGCAGGGGGCGACCGACTCTACGAGCAGTACTTC. The encoded protein is CATSTQNPGAGGDRLYEQYF. V is TRBV15 and J is TRBJ2-7, with 8 bases identical to TRBD1. This CDR3 comprises 20 residues. V trimming: 4 bases; J trimming: 3 bases; junction bases outside the gene matches: 23. The V gene's germline CDR1 is LNHNV and CDR2 YYDKDF (reference sequence).

Worth noting for this clone: At one of its ends the junction is not consistent with the germline gene, which may arise from a read error. The chain uses TRBV7-9 and TRBJ2-7; D perhaps matches TRBD1 (5 bases). Germline CDR1 reads SEHNR; CDR2 reads FQNEAQ (reference sequence). This CDR3 is 12 amino acids long. The CDR3 is CSSSSTGREQYF. CDR3 coding DNA: TGTTCCAGCAGCTCAACAGGTCGCGAGCAGTACTTC.

V and J are TRBV30 and TRBJ1-5; no firm D call. The CDR3 runs 14 residues. Germline V gene sequence: CDR1 GTSNPN, CDR2 SVGIG (reference sequence). Trimming shortened V by 1 base and J by 2 bases, and 9 bases separated the two germline ends. CDR3 nucleotide sequence: TGTGCCTGGAGTGCCTTGCGGGGCAATCAGCCCCAGCATTTT. It translates to CAWSALRGNQPQHF. Together with reference TRBV30 and TRBJ1-5, the CDR3 gives the full variable domain: SQTIHQWPATLVQPVGSPLSLECTVEGTSNPNLYWYRQAAGRGLQLLFYSVGIGQISSEVPQNLSASRPQDRQFILSSKKLLLSDSGFYLCAWSALRGNQPQHFGDGTRLSIL.

As DNA, the CDR3 is TGTGCCAGCAGTTACTCGGTGCTAGCGGACTACGAGCAGTACTTC. The encoded protein is CASSYSVLADYEQYF. The gene calls are TRBV6-6 and TRBJ2-7; 7 bases agree with TRBD2. The germline V gene encodes CDR1 MNHNY and CDR2 SVGAGI (reference sequence). Germline trimming cut 0 bases from V and 3 bases from J; bases unmatched to any gene: 5. This CDR3 spans 15 amino acids.

The chain combines TRBV9 with TRBJ2-2, with D perhaps matching TRBD1 (6 bases). From germline, CDR1 is SGDLS and CDR2 YYNGEE. CDR3 length: 15 amino acids. Trimming removed 4 bases from V and 0 bases from J, with 10 bases in between. CDR3 bases: TGTGCCAGCAGCAGGGGGACCGCGAACACCGGGGAGCTGTTTTTT. This sequence encodes CASSRGTANTGELFF.

The DNA for the CDR3 is TGTGCCAGCAGTTACTCCTCGGGGAAGGGCTCGGAGACCCAGTACTTC. Its translation is CASSYSSGKGSETQYF. The chain couples TRBV6-5 to TRBJ2-5, with a possible D match to TRBD2 (5 bases). The CDR3 loop spans 16 amino acids. Trimming stripped 0 bases from V and 5 bases from J, with 16 bases between. The germline CDR1 and CDR2 sequences are MNHEY and SVGAGI.

The chain uses TRBV19 and TRBJ1-5, with TRBD1 matching 9 bases. V shed 4 bases, J shed 0 bases, and the junction held 10 bases outside the gene matches. Germline V lookup: CDR1 LNHDA, CDR2 SQIVND (reference sequence). CDR3 length: 18 amino acids. The CDR3 here is CASSNRDRAYFSNQPQHF. The CDR3 DNA is TGTGCCAGTAGTAACCGGGACAGGGCCTATTTTAGCAATCAGCCCCAGCATTTT.

The chain has TRBV19 and TRBJ2-3; D is uncertain. CDR1 and CDR2 from the germline V gene are LNHDA and SQIVND (reference sequence). The CDR3 is 13 amino acids. The ends were cut back, 5 bases at V and 2 bases at J, with 8 bases in the middle. CDR3 DNA: TGTGCCAGTAGTTCCCGAGACACAGATACGCAGTATTTT. Protein sequence: CASSSRDTDTQYF.

The chain combines TRBV10-3 with TRBJ2-5; 11 bases agree with TRBD2. CDR3 length: 17 residues. V was pared by 0 bases and J by 5 bases, with 8 bases of the junction left unmatched. Germline CDR1 and CDR2: ENHRY and SYGVKD. CDR3 protein: CAISESVAGGPGETQYF. The CDR3 coding sequence is TGTGCCATCAGTGAGTCGGTAGCGGGAGGGCCAGGGGAGACCCAGTACTTC.

The chain combines TRBV7-2 with TRBJ2-3; a possible D gene is TRBD1 (5 bases). The V gene lost 5 bases and the J gene lost 2 bases, with 17 bases spanning the gap. CDR1 and CDR2 from the germline V gene are SGHTA and FQGNSA. CDR3 length: 16 amino acids. DNA of the CDR3: TGTGCCAGCAGCAAAGGATTCAGGGTAGTCACAGATACGCAGTATTTT. It specifies CASSKGFRVVTDTQYF.

The rearrangement links TRBV2 to TRBJ2-1; tentatively, D is TRBD2 (5 bases). Germline V gene sequence: CDR1 SNHLY, CDR2 FYNNEI. The V end was cut by 8 bases, the J end by 0 bases, with 11 bases between. The CDR3 runs 14 residues. The CDR3 DNA reads TGTGCCAGCGTAGAGGGAAGCTCCTACAATGAGCAGTTCTTC. Translation: CASVEGSSYNEQFF.

V and J are TRBV27 and TRBJ2-1; the match to TRBD2 covers 9 bases. J was trimmed by 4 bases and V by 6 bases; bases with no gene match: 10. Germline CDR1 is MNHEY and CDR2 is SMNVEV (reference sequence). CDR3 length equals 16 residues. CDR3 region: CASSLLTAGGYNEQFF. The DNA of the CDR3 is TGTGCCAGCAGCCTCCTCACTGCGGGAGGGTACAATGAGCAGTTCTTC.